Given below is one T cell receptor beta chain in context. Its specificity is not known. This specimen belongs to a study of PD-1 blockade in classical Hodgkin lymphoma. Study background: Patients were dosed intravenously with nivolumab at 3 mg/kg every 2 weeks. Findings and limits, study-wide: By cycle point C4D1, TCR diversity had risen significantly in CD4+ cells (but not CD8+ cells). Whatever underlies the repertoire differences (possibly disease activity or prior therapy) remains undefined. The study reported lower baseline TCR diversity in newly diagnosed patients than in healthy donors.

V lost 3 bases to trimming and J lost 3 bases, with 8 bases between them. The CDR3 is 13 amino acids. Germline CDR1 LNHNV, CDR2 YYDKDF (reference sequence). Clones were read by immunoSEQ multiplex PCR, and TCRdb kept only the in-frame ones, dropping some. Seen here are roughly 86,000 clones, more than 80% observed once, and the top ten hold approximately 17%. Time point reported: cycle 4 day 1 (C4D1), after six to seven weeks of nivolumab. With no exception, relapse followed autologous stem cell transplantation in all patients, and brentuximab vedotin exposure varied. The sequence was obtained from a human donor with classical Hodgkin lymphoma. Sequenced material: peripheral blood mononuclear cells (PBMCs), taken before the fourth cycle of nivolumab. V usage is TRBV15 and J usage is TRBJ1-1; D is undetermined. DNA of the CDR3: TGTGCCACCAGCAGGGGTACGTACACTGAAGCTTTCTTT. Translating it yields CATSRGTYTEAFF.